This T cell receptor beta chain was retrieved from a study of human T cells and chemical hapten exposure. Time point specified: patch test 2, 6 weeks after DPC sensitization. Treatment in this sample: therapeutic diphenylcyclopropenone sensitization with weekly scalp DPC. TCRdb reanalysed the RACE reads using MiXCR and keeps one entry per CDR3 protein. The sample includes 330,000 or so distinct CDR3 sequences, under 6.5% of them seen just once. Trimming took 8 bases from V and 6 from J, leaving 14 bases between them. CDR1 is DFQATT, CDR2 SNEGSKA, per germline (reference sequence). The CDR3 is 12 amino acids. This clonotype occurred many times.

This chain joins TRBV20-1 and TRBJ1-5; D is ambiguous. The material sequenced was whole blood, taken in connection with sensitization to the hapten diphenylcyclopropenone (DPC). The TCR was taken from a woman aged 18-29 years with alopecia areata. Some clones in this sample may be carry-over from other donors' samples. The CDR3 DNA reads TGCAGTTCCGGACGGGCCGTTCAGCCCCAGCATTTT. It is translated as CSSGRAVQPQHF.